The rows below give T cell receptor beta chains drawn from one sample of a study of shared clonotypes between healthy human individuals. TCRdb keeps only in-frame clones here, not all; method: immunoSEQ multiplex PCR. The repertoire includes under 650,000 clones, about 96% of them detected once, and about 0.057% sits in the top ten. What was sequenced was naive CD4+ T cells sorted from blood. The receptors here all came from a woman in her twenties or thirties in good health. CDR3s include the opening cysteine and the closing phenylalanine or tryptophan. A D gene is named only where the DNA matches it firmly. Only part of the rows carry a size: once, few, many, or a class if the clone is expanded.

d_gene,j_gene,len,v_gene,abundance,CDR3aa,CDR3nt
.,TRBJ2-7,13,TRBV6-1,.,CASSEDQVVEQYF,TGTGCCAGCAGTGAGGATCAAGTGGTAGAGCAGTACTTC
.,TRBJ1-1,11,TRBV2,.,CASGLRGEAFF,TGTGCCAGCGGTCTCCGAGGTGAAGCTTTCTTT
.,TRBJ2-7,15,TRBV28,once,CASRGAGLRAYEQYF,TGTGCCAGCCGGGGTGCGGGCCTACGAGCCTACGAGCAGTACTTC
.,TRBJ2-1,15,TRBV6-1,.,CASSNAGGPSNEQFF,TGTGCCAGCAGCAATGCAGGGGGGCCCTCGAATGAGCAGTTCTTC
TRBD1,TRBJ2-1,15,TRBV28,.,CASSPTGFAFNEQFF,TGTGCCAGCAGTCCGACAGGGTTCGCGTTCAATGAGCAGTTCTTC
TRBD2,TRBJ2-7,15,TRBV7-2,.,CASSLVSSGRDEQYF,TGTGCCAGCAGCTTAGTTTCCAGCGGGAGGGACGAGCAGTACTTC
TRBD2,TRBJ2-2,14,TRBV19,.,CATSGLARSGELFF,TGTGCCACTTCGGGACTAGCGAGGTCCGGGGAGCTGTTTTTT
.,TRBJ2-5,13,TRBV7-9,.,CASSNSGAGTQYF,TGTGCCAGCAGCAATAGCGGAGCAGGGACCCAGTACTTC
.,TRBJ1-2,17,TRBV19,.,CASSIGGTRRTNYGYTF,TGTGCCAGTAGTATTGGTGGTACGAGGCGAACTAACTATGGCTACACCTTC
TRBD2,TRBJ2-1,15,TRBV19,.,CASSSQREMGNEQFF,TGTGCCAGTAGTAGCCAGCGGGAGATGGGCAATGAGCAGTTCTTC
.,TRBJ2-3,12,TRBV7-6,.,CASSEITDTQYF,TGTGCCAGCAGCGAGATTACAGATACGCAGTATTTT
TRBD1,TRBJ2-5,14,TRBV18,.,CASSINRDSLEQYF,TGTGCCAGCTCAATTAACCGGGACAGCCTTGAGCAGTACTTC
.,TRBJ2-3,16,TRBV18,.,CASSRDRTSGTDTQYF,TGTGCCAGCTCACGAGACAGGACCTCCGGCACAGATACGCAGTATTTT
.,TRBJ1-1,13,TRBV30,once,CAWRPGQNTEAFF,TGTGCCTGGAGACCTGGACAGAACACTGAAGCTTTCTTT
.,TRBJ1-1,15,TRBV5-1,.,CASSLLAGMNTEAFF,TGCGCCAGCAGCCTCCTGGCGGGCATGAACACTGAAGCTTTCTTT
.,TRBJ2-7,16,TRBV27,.,CASSLSMGRYPYEQYF,TGTGCCAGCAGTTTATCGATGGGGAGGTATCCCTACGAGCAGTACTTC
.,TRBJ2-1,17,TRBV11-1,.,CASSLATGLAPLNEQFF,TGTGCCAGCAGCTTAGCGACAGGCCTGGCCCCCCTCAATGAGCAGTTCTTC
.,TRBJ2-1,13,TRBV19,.,CASSPLLGVPEFF,TGTGCCAGTTCCCCCCTCCTGGGGGTTCCCGAGTTCTTC
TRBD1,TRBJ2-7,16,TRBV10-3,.,CAISESGAGGFYEQYF,TGTGCCATCAGTGAGTCGGGGGCAGGGGGCTTCTACGAGCAGTACTTC
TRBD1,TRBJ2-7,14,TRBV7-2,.,CASSLGVTGYEQYF,TGTGCCAGCAGCTTAGGTGTGACAGGGTACGAGCAGTACTTC
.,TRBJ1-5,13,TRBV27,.,CARHGWGNQPQHF,TGTGCCCGCCATGGATGGGGCAATCAGCCCCAGCATTTT
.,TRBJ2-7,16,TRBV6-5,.,CASSYFPSGPTYEQYF,TGTGCCAGCAGTTACTTCCCTTCGGGTCCAACCTACGAGCAGTACTTC
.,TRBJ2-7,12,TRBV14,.,CASSQDQREQYF,TGTGCCAGCAGCCAAGATCAGCGCGAGCAGTACTTC
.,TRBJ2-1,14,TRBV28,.,CASSFGDRDYEQFF,TGTGCCAGCAGTTTCGGAGACAGGGACTATGAGCAGTTCTTC
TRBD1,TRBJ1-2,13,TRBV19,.,CASQYRDREGYTF,TGTGCCAGTCAATACCGGGACAGGGAGGGCTACACCTTC
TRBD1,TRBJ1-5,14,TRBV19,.,CASNVQGFNQPQHF,TGTGCCAGTAATGTACAGGGGTTTAATCAGCCCCAGCATTTT
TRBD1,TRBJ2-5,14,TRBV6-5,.,CASSYGGTGETQYF,TGTGCCAGCAGTTACGGTGGGACAGGAGAGACCCAGTACTTC
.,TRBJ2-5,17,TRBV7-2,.,CASSWRGPGHIQETQYF,TGTGCCAGCAGCTGGAGGGGACCGGGACACATCCAAGAGACCCAGTACTTC
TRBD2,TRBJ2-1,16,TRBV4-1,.,CASSPGASGRNNEQFF,TGCGCCAGCAGCCCGGGCGCTAGCGGGAGGAACAATGAGCAGTTCTTC
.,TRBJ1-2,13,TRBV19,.,CASSIDREYGYTF,TGTGCCAGTAGTATAGACAGAGAGTATGGCTACACCTTC
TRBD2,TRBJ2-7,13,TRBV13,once,CASSLRGGYEQYF,TGTGCCAGCAGCTTACGGGGGGGCTACGAGCAGTACTTC
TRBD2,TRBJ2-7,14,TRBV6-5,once,CASSPSGGVYEQYF,TGTGCCAGCAGTCCTAGCGGGGGGGTCTACGAGCAGTACTTC
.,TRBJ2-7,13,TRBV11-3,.,CASSFRNSYEQYF,TGTGCCAGCAGCTTTCGGAACTCCTACGAGCAGTACTTC
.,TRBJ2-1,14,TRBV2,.,CASRDPTDFNEQFF,TGTGCCAGCAGGGACCCGACGGATTTTAATGAGCAGTTCTTC
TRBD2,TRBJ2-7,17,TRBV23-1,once,CASSQGLAGGQVYEQYF,TGCGCCAGCAGCCAAGGACTAGCGGGAGGTCAGGTCTACGAGCAGTACTTC
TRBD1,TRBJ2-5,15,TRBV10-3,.,CAIRAGTGPQETQYF,TGTGCCATCAGAGCCGGGACAGGGCCCCAAGAGACCCAGTACTTC
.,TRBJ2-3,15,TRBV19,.,CASSIQLDHADTQYF,TGTGCCAGTAGTATTCAACTAGATCACGCAGATACGCAGTATTTT